The clone carrying this TCR beta chain was seen a few times. Its antigen is currently unknown. Looked up from germline, CDR1 is MNHNY and CDR2 is SVGAGI (reference sequence). This CDR3 region has 15 residues. Trimming cost V 3 bases and J 5 bases; bases outside gene matches: 8. This record belongs to a study of brain metastases from non-small cell lung cancer. Assay used: immunoSEQ multiplex PCR; TCRdb lists only in-frame clones, some missing. The data show about 4,100 clones, nearly 90% seen once. Study-level points and caveats: Paired brain metastases and primary tumors largely shared TCR repertoires. T-cell infiltration was lower in brain metastases than primaries (P < 0.001). Compared with their matched primary tumors, around 60% of brain metastases showed expanded T-cell clones.

This clonotype was obtained from a donor at least 40 years old with non-small cell lung cancer. The material sequenced was primary lung tumor tissue. This rearrangement joins TRBV6-6 to TRBJ2-5; 8 positions match TRBD1. Here the CDR3 reads CASSYFGQGGETQYF. The CDR3 DNA reads TGTGCCAGCAGTTATTTTGGACAGGGAGGCGAGACCCAGTACTTC.